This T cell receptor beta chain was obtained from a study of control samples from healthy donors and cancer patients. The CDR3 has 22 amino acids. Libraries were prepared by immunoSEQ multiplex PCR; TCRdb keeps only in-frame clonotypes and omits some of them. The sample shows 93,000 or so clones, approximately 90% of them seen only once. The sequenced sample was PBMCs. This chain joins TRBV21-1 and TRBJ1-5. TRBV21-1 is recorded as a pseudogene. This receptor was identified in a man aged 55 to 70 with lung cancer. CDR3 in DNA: TGTGCCAGCAGCAAAGCCACACAACCCTTAACGGAGGGGGGGCTGAGCAATCAGCCCCAGCATTTT. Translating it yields CASSKATQPLTEGGLSNQPQHF.